This T cell receptor (beta chain) is drawn from a study of Ad26.COV2.S vaccination and SARS-CoV-2 variants. Study as a whole: The vaccine Ad26.COV2.S was put into the muscle once, or twice with 56 days between.

Treatment of the sample: some 19 received Ad26.COV2.S at low or high dose, single or two shots; 5 received placebo; per-sample allocation not given. Sampling was performed 63 days after the first vaccine or placebo injection. Deletions cut 8 bases from V and 4 bases from J, with 5 bases between. The CDR3 consists of 10 residues. Germline CDR1 and CDR2: MNHNY and SVGAGI (reference sequence). The data were produced by immunoSEQ multiplex PCR, yet TCRdb's version contains in-frame clones alone and is incomplete. Of 440,000 or so clones in the sample, about nine tenths were seen once. This receptor was obtained from a person between 18 and 65 years old who received the Ad26.COV2.S COVID-19 vaccine or a placebo. V gene TRBV6-6 combines with J gene TRBJ2-5; D is perhaps TRBD2 (5 bases). Sequencing was performed on peripheral blood, taken in a trial of Ad26.COV2.S vaccine versus placebo. The CDR3 DNA is TGTGCCAGCGAGGGAGAGACCCAGTACTTC. Translating gives CASEGETQYF.